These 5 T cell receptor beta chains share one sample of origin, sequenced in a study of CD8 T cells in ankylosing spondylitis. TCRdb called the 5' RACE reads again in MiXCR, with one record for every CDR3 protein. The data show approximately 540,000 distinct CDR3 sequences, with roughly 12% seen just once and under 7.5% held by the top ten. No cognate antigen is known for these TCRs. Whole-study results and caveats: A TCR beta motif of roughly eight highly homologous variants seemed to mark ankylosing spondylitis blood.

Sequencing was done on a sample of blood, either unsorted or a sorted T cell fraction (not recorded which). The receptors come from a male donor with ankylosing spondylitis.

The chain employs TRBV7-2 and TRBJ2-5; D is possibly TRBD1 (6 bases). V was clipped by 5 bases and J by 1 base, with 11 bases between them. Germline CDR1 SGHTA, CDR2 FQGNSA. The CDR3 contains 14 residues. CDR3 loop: CASSEGTPQETQYF. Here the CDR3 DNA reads TGTGCCAGCAGCGAGGGGACACCCCAAGAGACCCAGTACTTC.

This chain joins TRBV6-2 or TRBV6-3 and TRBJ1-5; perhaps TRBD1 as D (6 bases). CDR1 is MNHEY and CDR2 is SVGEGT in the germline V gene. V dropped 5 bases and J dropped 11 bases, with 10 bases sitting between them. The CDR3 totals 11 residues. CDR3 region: CASSLGQTQHF. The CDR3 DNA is TGTGCCAGCAGTCTCGGACAGACCCAGCATTTT.

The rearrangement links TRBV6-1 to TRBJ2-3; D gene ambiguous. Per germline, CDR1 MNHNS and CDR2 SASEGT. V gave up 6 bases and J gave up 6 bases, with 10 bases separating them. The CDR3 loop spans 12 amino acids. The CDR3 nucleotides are TGTGCCAGCAGCCAATCACGCGATACGCAGTATTTT. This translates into CASSQSRDTQYF.

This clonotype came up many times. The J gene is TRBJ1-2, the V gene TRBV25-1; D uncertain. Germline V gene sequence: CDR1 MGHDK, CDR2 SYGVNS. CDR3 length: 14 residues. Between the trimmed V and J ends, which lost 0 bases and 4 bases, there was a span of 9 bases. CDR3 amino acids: CASSEYGEGYGYTF. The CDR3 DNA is TGTGCCAGCAGTGAATATGGAGAGGGCTATGGCTACACCTTC.

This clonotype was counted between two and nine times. CDR3 in DNA: TGTGCCAGCTCCCCGGAGGGGTTCTACGAGCAGTACGTC. Its protein is CASSPEGFYEQYV. The rearrangement uses TRBV18 and TRBJ2-7, with D perhaps matching TRBD2 (6 bases). Germline CDR1 is KGHSH and CDR2 is LQKENI. V was cut by 6 bases and J by 3 bases, with 12 bases left in between. The CDR3 runs to 13 residues.